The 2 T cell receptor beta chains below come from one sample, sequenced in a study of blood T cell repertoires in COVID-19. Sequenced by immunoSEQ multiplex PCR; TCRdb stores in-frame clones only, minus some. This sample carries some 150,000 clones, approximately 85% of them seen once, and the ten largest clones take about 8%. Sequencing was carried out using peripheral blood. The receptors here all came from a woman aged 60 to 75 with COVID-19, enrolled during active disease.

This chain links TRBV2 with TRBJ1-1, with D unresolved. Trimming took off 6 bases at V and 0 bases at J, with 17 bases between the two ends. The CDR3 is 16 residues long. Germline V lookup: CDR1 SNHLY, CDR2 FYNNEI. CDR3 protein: CASSLSYSPMNTEAFF. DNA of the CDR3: TGTGCCAGCAGCCTTTCATACAGTCCTATGAACACTGAAGCTTTCTTT.

CDR3 sequence reads: CASSQALGRGLRTGEGSPLHF. CDR3 DNA: TGCGCCAGCAGCCAAGCACTAGGCCGTGGATTAAGAACTGGAGAAGGTTCACCCCTCCACTTT. The chain combines TRBV4-1 with TRBJ1-6; D is uncertain. The CDR3 runs to 21 residues. V shed 1 base and J shed 9 bases, with 31 bases lying between them. CDR1 and CDR2 (germline): MGHRA, YSYEKL.